The rows below give T cell receptor beta chains drawn from one sample of a study of T cells in Graves' hyperthyroidism and ophthalmopathy. TCRdb re-derived calls from the multiplex PCR reads in MiXCR, one entry per CDR3 protein. Of fewer than 650,000 distinct CDR3 sequences listed, about 14% are singletons. The material sequenced was blood. The source of these receptors is a woman in her thirties or forties with Graves' ophthalmopathy. Both conserved end residues are part of each CDR3. A D gene is named only where the DNA matches it firmly.

j_call | v_call | d_call | cdr3_aa
TRBJ1-3 | TRBV18 | TRBD1 | CASSPGQGAGNTIYF
TRBJ2-2 | TRBV5-1 | TRBD2 | CASSYANSTSENSNTGELFF
TRBJ2-7 | TRBV11-3 | TRBD2 | CASSFGTSLYEQYF
TRBJ2-5 | TRBV7-6 | - | CASNPGRIQETQYF
TRBJ1-2 | TRBV15 | - | CATSPGVAYGYTF
TRBJ1-2 | TRBV28 | TRBD1 | CASRTGTGVSGYTF
TRBJ2-5 | TRBV5-1 | - | CASSPEGTLLEDRKTQYF
TRBJ2-7 | TRBV6-1 | - | CASTDNYEQYF
TRBJ1-2 | TRBV6-1 | TRBD1 | CASSPFRDSYGYTF
TRBJ2-7 | TRBV27 | TRBD2 | CASSRGGLGGEQYF
TRBJ1-5 | TRBV20-1 | - | CSAHPRQATSNQPQHF
TRBJ2-7 | TRBV12-3/TRBV12-4 | - | CASSFGYLGYEQYF
TRBJ1-6 | TRBV7-8 | TRBD1 | CASSSPRQGRNNSPLHF
TRBJ2-7 | TRBV20-1 | - | CSAREGQTLYEQYF
TRBJ1-2 | TRBV5-1 | - | CASSPAGPNYGYTF
TRBJ2-7 | TRBV18 | - | CASSPPGRTAPWEQYF
TRBJ1-3 | TRBV7-2 | - | CASSFSSENTIYF
TRBJ2-2 | TRBV4-3 | - | CASSQVPGSLGGELFF
TRBJ2-7 | TRBV7-2 | - | CASSLDLTGQYF
TRBJ2-3 | TRBV20-1 | - | CSALDFTHTDTQYF
TRBJ2-5 | TRBV15 | - | CATRPKPLGTQYF
TRBJ2-5 | TRBV28 | TRBD2 | CASSFSIAGVETQYF
TRBJ1-2 | TRBV6-1 | - | CASSPRAGALYGYTF
TRBJ1-1 | TRBV6-5 | TRBD1 | CASSTSTGGRAEAFF
TRBJ1-2 | TRBV5-1 | - | CASSPDPGGVNYGYTF
TRBJ1-3 | TRBV30 | - | CAWNIYSGNTIYF
TRBJ2-7 | TRBV20-1 | - | CSAHGHSYEQYF
TRBJ2-7 | TRBV2 | - | CASMRDGTYEQYF
TRBJ1-3 | TRBV2 | TRBD1 | CASSELGTVGNTIYF
TRBJ1-2 | TRBV6-5 | TRBD1 | CASSSSGTGVYGYTF
TRBJ1-1 | TRBV28 | - | CASSLGGYKVNTEAFF
TRBJ2-5 | TRBV20-1 | TRBD1 | CSARDLTGEAWQETQYF
TRBJ2-7 | TRBV18 | - | CASSPPARGTYEQYF
TRBJ2-7 | TRBV2 | TRBD2 | CASTAGGWEQYF
TRBJ1-1 | TRBV12-3/TRBV12-4 | TRBD1 | CASKLTGLDTEAFF
TRBJ2-7 | TRBV11-2 | TRBD2 | CASSPGTSGRPPYEQYF
TRBJ1-1 | TRBV15 | - | CATSRDPGATTEAFF
TRBJ2-2 | TRBV6-1 | - | CASSAEFTGELFF
TRBJ2-5 | TRBV24-1 | - | CATSVRIVGYCQETQYF
TRBJ1-1 | TRBV29-1 | - | CSVEIDSGTEAFF
TRBJ1-5 | TRBV19 | TRBD1 | CASSIRTGISFNQPQHF
TRBJ1-1 | TRBV20-1 | - | CSASGGGYTEAFF
TRBJ2-2 | TRBV9 | TRBD2 | CASSGTSGGELFF
TRBJ1-5 | TRBV6-1 | - | CASSEERGTVGNQPQHF
TRBJ2-5 | TRBV2 | - | CASSGRSQETQYF
TRBJ1-1 | TRBV29-1 | - | CSVVEVENTEAFF